Below, 4 T cell receptor beta chains from the same sample are listed, as sequenced in a study of T cell responses to AZD1222 COVID-19 vaccine. The data were produced by immunoSEQ multiplex PCR, yet TCRdb's version contains in-frame clones alone and is incomplete. Found here are about 150,000 clones, 85% to 95% of them singletons; the top ten hold 1.1% to 1.5%. Specimen: peripheral blood, collected on day 0 of AZD1222 vaccination. These receptor sequences come from an adult in good health.

The rearrangement uses TRBV4-1 and TRBJ2-2, with 10 bases matching TRBD2. Germline lookup yields CDR1 MGHRA and CDR2 YSYEKL. The CDR3 consists of 16 residues. V lost 0 bases, J lost 8 bases, and 6 bases stayed unmatched. This CDR3 reads CASSQEAGGPSGELFF. CDR3 bases: TGCGCCAGCAGCCAAGAAGCGGGAGGGCCCTCGGGGGAGCTGTTTTTT.

The rearrangement uses TRBV12-3 or TRBV12-4 and TRBJ1-2, with TRBD1 matching over 7 bases. The CDR3 sequence is 13 residues long. Trimming removed 4 bases from V and 5 bases from J; junction bases left unmatched: 4. DNA for the CDR3: TGTGCCAGCAGTTCCGGGACAGTGTATGGCTACACCTTC. As protein: CASSSGTVYGYTF.

The chain uses TRBV6-6 and TRBJ2-2; D remains unclear. Trimming cost V 2 bases and J 8 bases, with 3 bases left between them. The CDR3 consists of 11 residues. Germline V lookup: CDR1 MNHNY, CDR2 SVGAGI (reference sequence). CDR3 DNA: TGTGCCAGCAGTTACGAGGGGGAGCTGTTTTTT. Its translation is CASSYEGELFF.

This CDR3 is CASSPGTGQLTEAFF. The CDR3 nucleotides read TGCGCCAGCAGCCCGGGTACGGGACAGCTCACTGAAGCTTTCTTT. The rearrangement links TRBV4-3 to TRBJ1-1; 7 bases agree with TRBD1. CDR1 is LGHNA and CDR2 is YSLEER in the germline V gene. The ends lost 4 bases at V and 4 bases at J; junction bases unmatched: 9. This CDR3 comprises 15 residues.